The 2 T cell receptor beta chains reported below all come from one sample, sequenced in a study of blood T cell repertoires in COVID-19 (TCRdb year 2020). The protocol used for the library was the immunoSEQ multiplex PCR assay. TCRdb limited this immuneACCESS table to in-frame rearrangements with V and J called. A share of clones is missing; checked studies link under half to unresolved V genes, and the rest is unexplained. A total of 250,000 to 300,000 clones appear in this sample, around nine tenths of them only once. The ten most abundant clones make up 2.9% of the sample. The specimen was PBMCs or T cells enriched from blood (not recorded which). These receptors all come from a woman aged 45-65 years who had been exposed to COVID-19.

The chain has TRBV24-1 and TRBJ1-5; a possible D gene is TRBD1 (5 bases). CDR3 length equals 16 residues. From germline, CDR1 is KGHDR and CDR2 SFDVKD. Between the trimmed V and J ends, which lost 2 bases and 0 bases, there was a span of 10 bases. As DNA, the CDR3 is TGTGCCACCAGTGATTCGACAGAATATAGCAATCAGCCCCAGCATTTT. It is translated as CATSDSTEYSNQPQHF.

The chain links TRBV19 to TRBJ1-4, with D unclear. V was cut by 2 bases and J by 7 bases, with 2 bases left in between. There are 11 residues in the CDR3. CDR1 is LNHDA and CDR2 is SQIVND in the germline V gene (reference sequence). The CDR3 sequence is CASSIREKLFF. The CDR3 bases are TGTGCCAGTAGTATACGTGAAAAACTGTTTTTT.